This TCR beta chain was documented in a study of T cell repertoires and leukemia-associated antigens (dated 2019 in TCRdb). As for the study more broadly: Each sample yielded about 5.1 to 7 million read pairs and roughly 3.3 to 5.0 million effective reads, 15 million to 20 million effective reads overall. Using in vitro peptide stimulation of healthy T cells, the study sought to determine the antigen recognized by a TCR Vbeta21 clone earlier detected in CML patients.

This clonotype was picked up one time. It lacks a known antigen. Base qualities are not at hand, and no much larger clone is one base apart. One read provides weak support. TRIzol reagent was used to extract total RNA from the cultured T cells. TCRbeta libraries were amplified from RNA using 5' rapid amplification of cDNA ends (5'RACE). Library concentration and integrity were checked with Qubit, an Agilent instrument, and quantitative PCR before sequencing. Sequencing of qualified libraries was performed on Illumina HiSeq or MiSeq by a commercial service provider. The paper's data handling went like this. TCR sequences in each sample were identified using MiXCR version 1.8.2. For a clone to count as qualified, its CDR3 had to be longer than four amino acids, its nucleotide length had to be in-frame, and the clone could not contain a stop codon. An effective read was defined as a read containing the complete CDR3 structure. RT-PCR with 24 Vbeta primers, GeneScan spectratyping, and Sanger sequencing were used to validate expanded clones. Using fastp trimming at Q25 and MiXCR clonotype assembly, TCRdb reanalyzed the public sequencing data and kept in-frame beta chains. Rows matching on CDR3 protein sequence are summarized as one entry with the most common DNA and genes. None of the V and J calls come from the authors' own analysis; TCRdb made them. The sample table records 7,500 to 10,000 distinct CDR3 sequences; 43% of these occur just once. The ten largest clones add up to around 57% of the sample.

As a first step, the CD3+ T cells were left to rest overnight in RPMI 1640 lacking fetal bovine serum, at under 3 million cells/mL. Following the manufacturer's instructions, MACS immunomagnetic beads were used to pull CD3+ T cells out of the PBMCs. The CDR3 spans 16 residues, from the cysteine through the phenylalanine. Just CDR3 DNA is preserved here, 48 bases in frame from base 1. Here V drops 4 bases and J drops 6 bases, and the junction holds 8 bases not matched to any gene. As encoded in the germline V gene, CDR1 is SGHRS while CDR2 is YFSETQ. Summary of the overall study and its limitations: Direct testing of the expanded clones' antigen specificity and function was not done, and further investigation was required. Across the four groups, there were no significant differences in the numbers of Vbeta genes (approximately 63), Jbeta genes (around 13), VDJ rearrangements, or unique CDR3s.

This sequence originates from a female donor in good health. The sequence links TRBV5-1 to TRBJ2-5; 14 central nucleotides agree with TRBD2. The material sequenced was CD3+ T cells sorted from blood and cultured. The nucleotide sequence reads as follows: TGCGCCAGCAGCGGTGGGACTAGCGGGAGTCTAAAGACCCAGTACTTC. This is translated as CASSGGTSGSLKTQYF.